This entry lists 32 T cell receptor beta chains sequenced from one sample in a study of beta chain features in type 1 diabetes. General study findings and limits: In every one of the four CD4+ subsets, TCRB CDR3s were moderately but significantly shorter in Type 1 diabetes patients.

Their target antigens are unknown. Every bit of the isolated RNA underwent reverse transcription, so sequencing read expressed TCRB transcripts. The table came from immunoSEQ multiplex PCR; TCRdb's copy has only in-frame clones and leaves some out. Found here are hundreds of thousands of clones, roughly an eighth of them singletons; the top ten hold less than 0.02%. Sequenced sample: naive CD4+ T cells from blood. These receptors all stem from a man between 25 and 39 years old with type 1 diabetes.

J is TRBJ2-7 and V is TRBV29-1; 7 bases are a match to TRBD2. Per germline, CDR1 SQVTM and CDR2 ANQGSEA. The CDR3 has 12 amino acids. Trimming at V came to 4 bases and at J to 2 bases, leaving 2 bases not matched to a gene. This CDR3 is CSVGGRAYEQYF. The CDR3 bases are TGCAGCGTTGGTGGGAGGGCCTACGAGCAGTACTTC.

This clone occurred a few times. The V and J genes are TRBV4-1 and TRBJ2-7; no clear D gene. Trimming took off 2 bases at V and 5 bases at J, with 10 bases between the two ends. CDR1 MGHRA and CDR2 YSYEKL come from the germline V gene. The CDR3 runs 13 residues. The CDR3 is CASSQLHRDEQYF. The CDR3 region has the DNA TGCGCCAGCAGCCAACTACACCGGGACGAGCAGTACTTC.

This clone was counted a few times. The CDR3: CASSIGTNQPQHF. The CDR3 coding sequence is TGTGCCAGTAGTATTGGCACCAATCAGCCCCAGCATTTT. The chain recombines TRBV19 with TRBJ1-5; D gene unclear. This CDR3 comprises 13 residues. Trimming shortened V by 3 bases and J by 3 bases, and 6 bases separated the two germline ends. Per germline, CDR1 LNHDA and CDR2 SQIVND (reference sequence).

CDR3 DNA: TGTGCCAGTAGTACGGGGACTAGCGGGAGTATGGAGCAGTTCTTC. Translating it yields CASSTGTSGSMEQFF. The V call is TRBV19, the J call TRBJ2-1; TRBD2 agrees at 14 bases. This CDR3 comprises 15 residues. CDR1 and CDR2 (germline): LNHDA, SQIVND (reference sequence). V dropped 4 bases and J dropped 10; count of bases not matched to a gene: 6.

The chain is built from TRBV27 and TRBJ2-5; D may be TRBD1 (6 bases). The CDR3 is 13 residues long. Germline CDR1 and CDR2: MNHEY and SMNVEV (reference sequence). V was clipped by 4 bases and J by 5 bases, with 11 bases between them. DNA for the CDR3: TGTGCCAGCAGTTCTCGGGACACCGAGACCCAGTACTTC. Its translation is CASSSRDTETQYF.

V usage is TRBV6-5 and J usage is TRBJ2-1; D is perhaps TRBD2 (7 bases). This CDR3 spans 13 amino acids. Germline V CDR1 and CDR2: MNHEY, SVGAGI. Trimming took 0 bases from V and 9 from J, leaving 9 bases between them. The CDR3 region is CASSYSRGGEQFF. The CDR3 DNA sequence: TGTGCCAGCAGTTACTCGAGGGGGGGTGAGCAGTTCTTC.

This clone was observed a handful of times. This chain uses TRBV5-1 with TRBJ2-2; 7 nucleotides line up with TRBD1. Germline V gene sequence: CDR1 SGHRS, CDR2 YFSETQ. J lost 5 bases, V lost 4 bases, and 8 bases had no gene match. This CDR3 contains 15 residues. As DNA, the CDR3 is TGCGCCAGCAGCCTCACAGGGGTTTTGACCGGGGAGCTGTTTTTT. Amino acids: CASSLTGVLTGELFF.

This chain joins TRBV4-3 and TRBJ1-1; perhaps TRBD1 as D (6 bases). CDR3 length: 15 residues. The germline V gene encodes CDR1 LGHNA and CDR2 YSLEER. Trimming removed 0 bases at V and 9 bases at J, with 17 bases between. In DNA form, the CDR3 reads TGCGCCAGCAGCCAAGAACTTAGTCCGGGACACAAAGCTTTCTTT. Its protein is CASSQELSPGHKAFF.

This rearrangement joins TRBV9 to TRBJ1-1; D remains unclear. Germline V gene sequence: CDR1 SGDLS, CDR2 YYNGEE. The CDR3 has 15 amino acids. Trimming took off 4 bases at V and 4 bases at J, with 17 bases between the two ends. The CDR3, as DNA: TGTGCCAGCAGCCCCCGGGTTGATCCTGGCACTGAAGCTTTCTTT. Its protein product is CASSPRVDPGTEAFF.

The chain is built from TRBV13 and TRBJ1-1, with 7 bases matching TRBD1. The CDR3 totals 14 residues. From germline, CDR1 is PRHDT and CDR2 FYEKMQ (reference sequence). V shed 5 bases and J 2 bases; nucleotides not matched to a gene: 5. CDR3 loop: CASSRGQRNTEAFF. DNA for the CDR3: TGTGCCAGCAGCCGGGGACAGAGAAACACTGAAGCTTTCTTT.

The chain uses TRBV7-9 and TRBJ2-2, with D perhaps matching TRBD2 (5 bases). This CDR3 spans 15 amino acids. Germline V gives CDR1 SEHNR, CDR2 FQNEAQ (reference sequence). V lost 5 bases, J lost 0 bases, and 10 bases lay in between. CDR3 bases: TGTGCCAGCAGCCTTAGGACTTCGAACACCGGGGAGCTGTTTTTT. This encodes CASSLRTSNTGELFF.

J is TRBJ2-7 and V is TRBV7-9, with 12 bases that match TRBD1. Germline V CDR1 and CDR2: SEHNR, FQNEAQ (reference sequence). The J segment lost 5 bases and the V segment lost 8 bases, leaving 4 bases of the junction unmatched. The CDR3 covers 13 residues. The CDR3, as DNA: TGTGCCAGCGGGACAGGGGGCAACAACGAGCAGTACTTC. Amino acids: CASGTGGNNEQYF.

The V and J genes are TRBV30 and TRBJ2-2; possible D gene TRBD2, 6 bases. The length of the CDR3 is 14 residues. V lost 4 bases and J lost 0, with 9 bases in between. Germline lookup yields CDR1 GTSNPN and CDR2 SVGIG (reference sequence). This CDR3 reads CAWTGGTNTGELFF. The CDR3 DNA reads TGTGCCTGGACGGGCGGGACGAACACCGGGGAGCTGTTTTTT.

This clone was recorded a few times. Other DNA sequences within the sample encode an identical CDR3. The genes are TRBV2 and TRBJ2-3; the match to TRBD2 covers 10 bases. CDR1 SNHLY and CDR2 FYNNEI come from the germline V gene. V gave up 6 bases and J gave up 1 base; unmatched junction bases: 1. This CDR3 comprises 14 residues. The CDR3 sequence: CASSLAGGTDTQYF. The CDR3 DNA is TGTGCCAGCAGCCTAGCGGGAGGCACAGATACGCAGTATTTT.

This clone was counted a few times. The sample contains more than one DNA sequence encoding this CDR3. This chain uses TRBV7-2 with TRBJ2-5; TRBD1 matches 8 bases. CDR1 is SGHTA, CDR2 FQGNSA, per germline. After removal of 2 bases from V and 4 bases from J, the junction contained 0 bases not matched to a gene. This CDR3 comprises 13 residues. The CDR3 DNA reads TGTGCCAGCAGCTTAACAGGGGGAGAGACCCAGTACTTC. Residues: CASSLTGGETQYF. Based on the CDR3 plus reference TRBV7-2 and TRBJ2-5, the full variable domain is GAGVSQSPSNKVTEKGKDVELRCDPISGHTALYWYRQSLGQGLEFLIYFQGNSAPDKSGLPSDRFSAERTGGSVSTLTIQRTQQEDSAVYLCASSLTGGETQYFGPGTRLLVL.

There are a few counts of this clone. The DNA for the CDR3 is TGTGCCAGCAGCTCCGGGGGACCCACAGATACGCAGTATTTT. Translation gives CASSSGGPTDTQYF. The chain has TRBV7-9 and TRBJ2-3, with TRBD2 as a possible D gene (6 bases). Trimming took 4 bases from V and 2 from J, leaving 10 bases between them. The germline V gene encodes CDR1 SEHNR and CDR2 FQNEAQ (reference sequence). CDR3 length: 14 residues.

J is TRBJ2-6 and V is TRBV7-9; D gene uncertain. Germline CDR1 reads SEHNR; CDR2 reads FQNEAQ (reference sequence). V lost 5 bases and J 3 bases, leaving 11 bases between the germline ends. This CDR3 region has 15 residues. The chain's CDR3 is CASSPAWFGANVLTF. The CDR3 DNA reads as TGTGCCAGCAGCCCAGCGTGGTTTGGGGCCAACGTCCTGACTTTC. Full variable domain (remainder filled in from reference TRBV7-9 and TRBJ2-6): DTGVSQNPRHKITKRGQNVTFRCDPISEHNRLYWYRQTLGQGPEFLTYFQNEAQLEKSRLLSDRFSAERPKGSFSTLEIQRTEQGDSAMYLCASSPAWFGANVLTFGAGSRLTVL.

The chain has TRBV2 and TRBJ2-7; a weak D match, TRBD1 (5 bases). Germline V gene lookup returns CDR1 SNHLY and CDR2 FYNNEI. Trimming shortened V by 8 bases and J by 3 bases, and 14 bases separated the two germline ends. CDR3 length equals 13 residues. Written as DNA, the CDR3 is TGTGCCAGCTCCCCGGACATCGTCTACGAGCAGTACTTC. This sequence encodes CASSPDIVYEQYF. Using reference TRBV2 and TRBJ2-7 for the parts outside the CDR3, the full variable domain is EPEVTQTPSHQVTQMGQEVILRCVPISNHLYFYWYRQILGQKVEFLVSFYNNEISEKSEIFDDQFSVERPDGSNFTLKIRSTKLEDSAMYFCASSPDIVYEQYFGPGTRLTVT.

In this sample, this clone turned up a few times. The chain uses TRBV28 and TRBJ2-7; D might be TRBD2 (6 bases). The CDR3 spans 15 residues. Trimming removed 5 bases at V and 1 base at J, with 15 bases between. Germline assignment: CDR1 MDHEN and CDR2 SYDVKM. The CDR3 loop reads CASSGGYSGSYEQYF. CDR3 coding DNA: TGTGCCAGCAGTGGGGGGTACAGCGGATCCTACGAGCAGTACTTC.

The chain carries TRBV9 and TRBJ2-2; D is possibly TRBD1 (5 bases). The CDR3 runs to 14 residues. Germline V CDR1 and CDR2: SGDLS, YYNGEE. Trimming removed 3 bases from V and 4 bases from J, with 10 bases in between. The CDR3 sequence is CASSGTGPTGELFF. The DNA of the CDR3 is TGTGCCAGCAGCGGAACAGGTCCCACCGGGGAGCTGTTTTTT.

CDR3 sequence: CASRTSGRFYEQYF. The CDR3 nucleotides are TGTGCCAGCCGGACTAGCGGGAGATTTTACGAGCAGTACTTC. V is TRBV7-2 and J is TRBJ2-7; 13 bases are a match to TRBD2. Germline CDR1 SGHTA, CDR2 FQGNSA. This CDR3 has 14 amino acids. Trimming took 8 bases from V and 4 from J; bases not matched to a gene: 5.

This chain uses TRBV6-5 with TRBJ2-7; D ambiguous. CDR3 length equals 11 residues. Trimming cost V 5 bases and J 5 bases, with 7 bases left between them. The germline gives CDR1 MNHEY, CDR2 SVGAGI. CDR3 sequence reads: CASSRGHEQYF. In DNA, the CDR3 is TGTGCCAGCAGTAGAGGCCACGAGCAGTACTTC.

This rearrangement joins TRBV2 to TRBJ1-2; 7 nucleotides match TRBD1. V shed 11 bases and J 8 bases; nucleotides not matched to a gene: 14. This CDR3 contains 13 residues. The germline V gene encodes CDR1 SNHLY and CDR2 FYNNEI. The chain's CDR3 is CASLRTGLWGYTF. The CDR3 nucleotides are TGTGCCTCCCTGAGGACAGGATTATGGGGCTACACCTTC.

DNA for the CDR3: TGTGCCAGCATGAGGACAGACCGTGGAAACACCATATATTTT. This encodes CASMRTDRGNTIYF. V and J are TRBV5-8 and TRBJ1-3; the D gene is possibly TRBD1 (6 bases). Germline V gives CDR1 SGHTS, CDR2 YDEGEE. CDR3 length: 14 amino acids. V was cut by 6 bases and J by 3 bases, with 13 bases left in between.

The genes are TRBV9 and TRBJ2-3; the match to TRBD2 covers 14 bases. The CDR3 extends over 14 amino acids. Germline V gene data show CDR1 as SGDLS and CDR2 as YYNGEE. J gave up 14 bases and V 3 bases, and 8 bases lay outside the gene matches. CDR3 loop: CASSARLAGGPWYF. CDR3 DNA: TGTGCCAGCAGCGCCCGACTAGCGGGAGGGCCCTGGTATTTT.

The chain recombines TRBV5-5 with TRBJ2-7; D gene uncertain. The CDR3 length is 13 residues. The V gene's germline CDR1 is SGHKS and CDR2 YYEKEE (reference sequence). The germline V and J ends were trimmed by 3 bases and 6 bases, with 13 bases remaining between them. The DNA of the CDR3 is TGTGCCAGCAGCTGGAGTATAGTCGGCGAGCAGTACTTC. Its protein product is CASSWSIVGEQYF.

This clone was recorded a few times. This chain joins TRBV14 and TRBJ2-3; 10 bases are shared with TRBD2. Germline CDR1 is SGHDN and CDR2 is FVKESK. The CDR3 covers 18 residues. The trim removed 3 bases at V and 4 bases at J, leaving 13 bases unmatched. In DNA, the CDR3 is TGTGCCAGCAGCCAGAGGACTAGCGGTCGTCCCGGGGCAGATACGCAGTATTTT. It yields the protein CASSQRTSGRPGADTQYF.

This clone was seen a handful of times. The chain employs TRBV25-1 and TRBJ2-3, with 7 bases that match TRBD2. Losses at the gene ends were 7 bases for V and 6 bases for J; bases not matched to a gene: 7. The CDR3 is 13 residues long. CDR1 and CDR2 (germline): MGHDK, SYGVNS. The CDR3 is CASIAGTMDTQYF. CDR3 DNA sequence: TGTGCCAGCATTGCCGGGACTATGGATACGCAGTATTTT.

This clone was detected a few times. The V call is TRBV7-9, the J call TRBJ2-5; no definite D call. Germline V lookup: CDR1 SEHNR, CDR2 FQNEAQ (reference sequence). With 4 bases removed from V and 5 bases from J, the gap between germline ends came to 14 bases. This CDR3 contains 14 residues. For the CDR3, the DNA is TGTGCCAGCAGCTCCCGACCTAGTATGGAGACCCAGTACTTC. Protein: CASSSRPSMETQYF.

This rearrangement joins TRBV18 to TRBJ2-1, with 11 bases matching TRBD2. The germline gives CDR1 KGHSH, CDR2 LQKENI. The J segment lost 5 bases and the V segment lost 5 bases, leaving 2 bases of the junction unmatched. CDR3 length equals 14 residues. The CDR3 sequence is CASSSGLADNEQFF. CDR3 DNA sequence: TGTGCCAGCTCATCGGGACTAGCGGACAATGAGCAGTTCTTC.

This clone has more than one count but fewer than ten. This chain links TRBV5-4 with TRBJ2-4; 7 bases agree with TRBD2. This CDR3 is built from 15 residues. Germline V gene sequence: CDR1 SGHNT, CDR2 YYREEE (reference sequence). With 0 bases clipped from V and 6 bases from J, the junction kept 6 bases outside the gene matches. CDR3 region: CASSLGRGSGNIQYF. The CDR3 nucleotides read TGTGCCAGCAGCTTGGGGCGCGGGAGCGGAAACATTCAGTACTTC.

Only a few counts were recorded for this clone. V usage is TRBV9 and J usage is TRBJ2-3, with 8 bases identical to TRBD2. This CDR3 is 16 amino acids long. Germline trimming cut 0 bases from V and 0 bases from J; bases unmatched to any gene: 3. Germline CDR1 reads SGDLS; CDR2 reads YYNGEE. In DNA form, the CDR3 reads TGTGCCAGCAGCGTAGGAGTAGCGGGAAGCACAGATACGCAGTATTTT. It codes for CASSVGVAGSTDTQYF.